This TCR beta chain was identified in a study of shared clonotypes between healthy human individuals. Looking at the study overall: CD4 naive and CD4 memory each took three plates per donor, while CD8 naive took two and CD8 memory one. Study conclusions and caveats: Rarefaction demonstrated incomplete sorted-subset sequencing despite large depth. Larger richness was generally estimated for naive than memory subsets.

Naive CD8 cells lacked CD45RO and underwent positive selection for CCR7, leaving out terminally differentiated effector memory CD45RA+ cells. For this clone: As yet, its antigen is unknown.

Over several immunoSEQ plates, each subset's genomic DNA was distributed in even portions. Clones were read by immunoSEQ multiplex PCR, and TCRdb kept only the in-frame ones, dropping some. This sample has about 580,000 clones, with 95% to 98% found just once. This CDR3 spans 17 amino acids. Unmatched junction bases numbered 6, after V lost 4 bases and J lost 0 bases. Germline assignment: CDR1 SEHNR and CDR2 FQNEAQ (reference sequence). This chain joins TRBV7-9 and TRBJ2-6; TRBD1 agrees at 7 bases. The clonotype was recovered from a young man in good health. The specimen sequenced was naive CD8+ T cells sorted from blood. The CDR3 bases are TGTGCCAGCAGCTCTCCGGGACAGAGCTCTGGGGCCAACGTCCTGACTTTC. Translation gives CASSSPGQSSGANVLTF. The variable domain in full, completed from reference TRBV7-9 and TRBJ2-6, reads DTGVSQNPRHKITKRGQNVTFRCDPISEHNRLYWYRQTLGQGPEFLTYFQNEAQLEKSRLLSDRFSAERPKGSFSTLEIQRTEQGDSAMYLCASSSPGQSSGANVLTFGAGSRLTVL.